These 27 T cell receptor beta chains originate from one sample sequenced in a study of cytomegalovirus exposure and HLA in healthy donors. PCR was performed using 60 Vbeta and 13 Jbeta primers. Using immunoSEQ multiplex PCR, the repertoire was profiled, and TCRdb retains in-frame clones only, with some absent. The sample includes 100,000 to 150,000 clones, 80% of them seen just once. The sequencing sample was made of PBMCs. The receptors were gathered from a man aged 25-45 years in good health and CMV-seropositive.

This chain joins TRBV27 and TRBJ1-4, with 9 bases matching TRBD1. V was clipped by 6 bases and J by 0 bases; unmatched bases: 5. The CDR3 runs 16 residues. Germline values: CDR1 MNHEY, CDR2 SMNVEV (reference sequence). The CDR3 bases are TGTGCCAGCAGAACCGGGACAGGGTCAACTAATGAAAAACTGTTTTTT. Amino acids: CASRTGTGSTNEKLFF.

In nucleotides, the CDR3 is TGCGCCAGCAGCCCCCCGGGACAGGGGGTTTCTGGGGCCAACGTCCTGACTTTC. Its protein product is CASSPPGQGVSGANVLTF. The gene calls are TRBV4-1 and TRBJ2-6, with TRBD1 matching 11 bases. Germline V gives CDR1 MGHRA, CDR2 YSYEKL. The V gene end was trimmed by 4 bases and the J gene end by 1 base; junction bases not matched to a gene: 6. The CDR3 length is 18 residues.

The J gene is TRBJ1-5, the V gene TRBV7-2; D is perhaps TRBD1 (5 bases). Germline V lookup: CDR1 SGHTA, CDR2 FQGNSA. V lost 5 bases, J lost 5 bases, and 13 bases lay in between. This CDR3 is 14 amino acids long. The CDR3 DNA is TGTGCCAGCAGCGTAAGGGGCATCGATCAGCCCCAGCATTTT. Protein sequence: CASSVRGIDQPQHF.

Worth noting for this clone: At one of its ends the junction is not consistent with the germline gene, which may arise from a read error. The V and J genes are TRBV19 and TRBJ2-1; 10 positions match TRBD2. The CDR3 has 14 amino acids. Looked up from germline, CDR1 is LNHDA and CDR2 is SQIVND (reference sequence). CDR3 region: CASSKRGGREEQFF. CDR3 coding DNA: TGTGCCAGCAGTAAGCGGGGGGGCCGGGAGGAGCAGTTCTTC.

The J gene is TRBJ2-1, the V gene TRBV6-5, with D possibly being TRBD1 (5 bases). CDR1 MNHEY and CDR2 SVGAGI come from the germline V gene. This CDR3 region has 13 residues. V lost 6 bases to trimming and J lost 6 bases, with 12 bases between them. The CDR3 is CASSSGLGNEQFF. In DNA form, the CDR3 reads TGTGCCAGCAGCTCAGGGTTGGGCAATGAGCAGTTCTTC.

This chain uses TRBV5-1 with TRBJ1-4; D gene ambiguous. V was pared by 4 bases and J by 3 bases, with 10 bases between. This CDR3 has 14 amino acids. The germline V gene encodes CDR1 SGHRS and CDR2 YFSETQ. The CDR3 DNA reads as TGCGCCAGCAGCCTAGGTGGTTCTAATGAAAAACTGTTTTTT. Translated: CASSLGGSNEKLFF.

The count of this clone is one. The chain recombines TRBV7-9 with TRBJ1-2, with a tentative D call TRBD1 (5 bases). CDR3 length: 13 residues. Germline V gene data show CDR1 as SEHNR and CDR2 as FQNEAQ (reference sequence). Between the trimmed V and J ends, which lost 5 bases and 0 bases, there was a span of 7 bases. The CDR3 reads CASSRGTNYGYTF. CDR3 nucleotide sequence: TGTGCCAGCAGCCGGGGGACTAACTATGGCTACACCTTC.

The chain has TRBV10-2 and TRBJ1-1; maybe TRBD1 (5 bases). The V end was cut by 2 bases, the J end by 5 bases, with 12 bases between. The CDR3 is 14 residues long. Germline assignment: CDR1 WSHSY and CDR2 SAAADI. The CDR3 loop is CASSEMGLRTEAFF. In nucleotides, the CDR3 is TGCGCCAGCAGTGAGATGGGGCTTCGGACTGAAGCTTTCTTT.

The chain has TRBV7-6 and TRBJ2-2; D remains unclear. V gave up 2 bases and J gave up 3 bases, with 4 bases separating them. The germline CDR1 and CDR2 sequences are SGHVS and FNYEAQ. The CDR3 contains 13 residues. The CDR3 DNA reads TGTGCCAGCAGCTTAACATACACCGGGGAGCTGTTTTTT. It specifies CASSLTYTGELFF. Based on the CDR3 plus reference TRBV7-6 and TRBJ2-2, the full variable domain is GAGVSQSPRYKVTKRGQDVALRCDPISGHVSLYWYRQALGQGPEFLTYFNYEAQQDKSGLPNDRFSAERPEGSISTLTIQRTEQRDSAMYRCASSLTYTGELFFGEGSRLTVL.

The chain has TRBV6-5 and TRBJ1-2; TRBD1 might be the D (5 bases). The CDR3 is 13 amino acids. V gave up 0 bases and J gave up 8 bases, with 10 bases separating them. Germline CDR1 and CDR2: MNHEY and SVGAGI. The CDR3 coding sequence is TGTGCCAGCAGTTACTCGGAGGGACGGGGCTACACCTTC. Protein product: CASSYSEGRGYTF.

V and J are TRBV6-1 and TRBJ2-7; TRBD1 aligns across 9 bases. The V and J ends lost 6 bases and 4 bases, in that order; junction bases with no gene match: 10. CDR1 and CDR2 (germline): MNHNS, SASEGT. The CDR3 totals 15 residues. Written as DNA, the CDR3 is TGTGCCAGCAGCAACCACGGGACAGGGTTATACGAGCAGTACTTC. Protein: CASSNHGTGLYEQYF.

As concerns this clone: Within the sample, other DNA sequences also encode this same CDR3. CDR3 DNA: TGTGCCAGCAGCCCATCACCGGGGGGACGCAATGAGCAGTTCTTC. It specifies CASSPSPGGRNEQFF. The chain couples TRBV11-3 to TRBJ2-1; 7 bases are a match to TRBD2. With V trimmed by 5 bases and J by 6 bases, 10 bases remained unmatched. The CDR3 is 15 residues long. Germline CDR1 is SGHNT and CDR2 is YENEEA.

This chain links TRBV10-3 with TRBJ2-1, with D perhaps TRBD1 (6 bases). The V gene's germline CDR1 is ENHRY and CDR2 SYGVKD. The V end was cut by 6 bases, the J end by 6 bases, with 15 bases between. There are 14 residues in the CDR3. CDR3 sequence (DNA): TGTGCCATCAGACCAGGGGTAGAGGTCAATGAGCAGTTCTTC. Translated: CAIRPGVEVNEQFF.

The chain uses TRBV19 and TRBJ1-1; the D gene is possibly TRBD1 (5 bases). CDR1 and CDR2 (germline): LNHDA, SQIVND (reference sequence). Trimming cost V 7 bases and J 2 bases, with 14 bases left between them. The CDR3 has 14 residues. The CDR3 DNA is TGTGCCAGTACCGAAGACAGCCGCAACACTGAAGCTTTCTTT. It specifies CASTEDSRNTEAFF.

J is TRBJ2-6 and V is TRBV27; D gene unclear. Germline lookup yields CDR1 MNHEY and CDR2 SMNVEV (reference sequence). The CDR3 spans 15 residues. V dropped 2 bases and J dropped 2 bases, with 7 bases sitting between them. DNA for the CDR3: TGTGCCAGCAGTTTAGTTACGGCTGGGGCCAACGTCCTGACTTTC. Amino acid sequence: CASSLVTAGANVLTF.

This clone was found a few times. The V call is TRBV2, the J call TRBJ1-2, with 11 bases lining up with TRBD1. The CDR3 totals 14 residues. From germline, CDR1 is SNHLY and CDR2 FYNNEI. V trimming: 6 bases; J trimming: 6 bases; junction bases outside the gene matches: 6. The CDR3 here is CASRRGQGGDGYTF. CDR3 coding DNA: TGTGCCAGCAGGAGGGGACAGGGGGGCGATGGCTACACCTTC.

The chain carries TRBV19 and TRBJ2-3, with unresolved D. V was trimmed by 6 bases and J by 0 bases, leaving 4 bases between them. CDR3 length: 12 residues. Per the germline V gene, CDR1 is LNHDA and CDR2 is SQIVND (reference sequence). CDR3: CASRASTDTQYF. The DNA for the CDR3 is TGTGCCAGTAGGGCTAGCACAGATACGCAGTATTTT.

This CDR3 reads CASSSQPVNSPLHF. The CDR3 DNA follows: TGTGCCAGCAGCTCACAACCTGTGAATTCACCCCTCCACTTT. The chain combines TRBV6-5 with TRBJ1-6, with D unclear. Trimming removed 6 bases from V and 7 bases from J, with 13 bases in between. Germline values: CDR1 MNHEY, CDR2 SVGAGI. CDR3 length equals 14 residues.

V usage is TRBV2 and J usage is TRBJ2-7, with 9 bases lining up with TRBD1. CDR1 and CDR2 from the germline V gene are SNHLY and FYNNEI. CDR3 length equals 14 residues. V dropped 8 bases and J dropped 4; count of bases not matched to a gene: 9. Here the CDR3 reads CASASDRGLYEQYF. Written as DNA, the CDR3 is TGTGCCAGCGCCTCGGACAGGGGTTTATACGAGCAGTACTTC.

The rearrangement joins TRBV12-5 to TRBJ2-2, with 11 nucleotides matching TRBD1. Germline values: CDR1 LGHNT, CDR2 FRNRAP. The CDR3 runs to 15 residues. V lost 6 bases and J lost 7; bases outside the gene matches: 7. CDR3: CASGPGQGDIGELFF. CDR3 in DNA: TGTGCTAGTGGCCCGGGACAGGGGGACATCGGGGAGCTGTTTTTT.

CDR3 sequence reads: CASRRAGADGYTF. In DNA form, the CDR3 reads TGTGCCAGCAGAAGGGCGGGGGCGGATGGCTACACCTTC. The chain couples TRBV6-5 to TRBJ1-2, with D tentatively TRBD1 (6 bases). Trimming shortened V by 6 bases and J by 6 bases, and 14 bases separated the two germline ends. Germline CDR1 is MNHEY and CDR2 is SVGAGI. This CDR3 is built from 13 residues.

The rearrangement joins TRBV9 to TRBJ1-2; 9 bases line up with TRBD1. V shed 0 bases, J shed 8 bases, and the junction held 5 bases outside the gene matches. Germline V CDR1 and CDR2: SGDLS, YYNGEE. The CDR3 runs to 14 residues. CDR3 in amino acids: CASSVAGTGKGYTF. The CDR3 bases are TGTGCCAGCAGCGTAGCTGGGACAGGGAAAGGCTACACCTTC.

This rearrangement joins TRBV6-1 to TRBJ2-1; TRBD1 might be the D (5 bases). V lost 2 bases and J 9 bases, leaving 14 bases between the germline ends. Germline CDR1 and CDR2: MNHNS and SASEGT. The CDR3 spans 14 residues. CDR3 in DNA: TGTGCCAGCAGTGAAAGGGGCCCCTTTAGTGAGCAGTTCTTC. Amino acids: CASSERGPFSEQFF.

The chain carries TRBV6-6 and TRBJ1-2; tentative D call: TRBD1 (6 bases). CDR1 is MNHNY and CDR2 is SVGAGI in the germline V gene (reference sequence). V lost 5 bases to trimming and J lost 4 bases, with 11 bases between them. This CDR3 has 13 amino acids. For the CDR3, the DNA is TGTGCCAGCAGTGTAGGGGGTCCCTATGGCTACACCTTC. It specifies CASSVGGPYGYTF.

The CDR3 loop is CASSLAMTGNGYTF. The CDR3 bases are TGTGCCAGCAGCTTGGCGATGACAGGGAACGGCTACACCTTC. This chain connects TRBV5-6 to TRBJ1-2; 7 bases agree with TRBD1. The junction had 7 bases not matched to a gene; V was cut back by 0 bases and J by 8 bases. This CDR3 region has 14 residues. Germline V gene lookup returns CDR1 SGHDT and CDR2 YYEEEE.

The V gene is TRBV7-9, the J gene TRBJ2-7; D unclear. Trimming removed 5 bases from V and 3 bases from J, with 11 bases in between. The germline gives CDR1 SEHNR, CDR2 FQNEAQ (reference sequence). There are 13 residues in the CDR3. The CDR3 bases are TGTGCCAGCAGCCCCGCGGTTTGCTACGAGCAGTACTTC. Its translation is CASSPAVCYEQYF. The whole variable domain, filled in from reference TRBV7-9 and TRBJ2-7, reads DTGVSQNPRHKITKRGQNVTFRCDPISEHNRLYWYRQTLGQGPEFLTYFQNEAQLEKSRLLSDRFSAERPKGSFSTLEIQRTEQGDSAMYLCASSPAVCYEQYFGPGTRLTVT.

A note on this clone: A read error may produce the germline difference seen at one junction end. The chain joins TRBV2 to TRBJ1-5, with a tentative D call TRBD1 (6 bases). Per germline, CDR1 SNHLY and CDR2 FYNNEI. The CDR3 runs to 15 residues. DNA of the CDR3: TGTGCCAGCAGGTTGGACAGCTATAGCAATCAGCCCCAGCGTTTT. Protein product: CASRLDSYSNQPQRF.